These 8 T cell receptor beta chains were sequenced from one sample in a study of shared clonotypes between healthy human individuals. Some clones are missing from TCRdb's copy, which holds only in-frame ones; the method was immunoSEQ multiplex PCR. The sample comprises about 2.4 million clones, under 95% of which are singletons, and roughly 0.39% rests with the top ten. Sample: naive CD4+ T cells from PBMCs. Subset described: CD45RA+ positively selected. These receptors all come from a young man in good health. Some clones in this sample may be carry-over from other donors' samples.

The J gene is TRBJ2-1, the V gene TRBV30; the match to TRBD2 covers 8 bases. V dropped 4 bases and J dropped 6; count of bases not matched to a gene: 17. The CDR3 covers 17 residues. Germline CDR1 is GTSNPN and CDR2 is SVGIG (reference sequence). The CDR3 protein is CAWTTDSFGLARNEQFF. In nucleotides, the CDR3 is TGTGCCTGGACAACGGACAGTTTTGGACTAGCCCGCAATGAGCAGTTCTTC.

The chain combines TRBV30 with TRBJ2-7; the match to TRBD1 covers 11 bases. The junction had 8 bases not matched to a gene; V was cut back by 2 bases and J by 2 bases. Germline loops: CDR1 GTSNPN, CDR2 SVGIG (reference sequence). The CDR3 covers 16 residues. CDR3 nucleotide sequence: TGTGCCTGGAGTCCCTTATCGGGACAGGGGGCCTACGAGCAGTACTTC. Translation: CAWSPLSGQGAYEQYF.

This chain joins TRBV5-1 and TRBJ1-1; 12 positions agree with TRBD1. CDR3 size: 16 residues. CDR1 and CDR2 (germline): SGHRS, YFSETQ. J gave up 5 bases and V 2 bases, and 7 bases lay outside the gene matches. Here the CDR3 DNA reads TGCGCCAGCAGCTTAGGGGGACAGGGGGCCCGTACTGAAGCTTTCTTT. Protein: CASSLGGQGARTEAFF.

This chain connects TRBV4-2 to TRBJ1-4, with no clear D. This CDR3 region has 13 residues. The germline gives CDR1 LGHNA, CDR2 YNFKEQ. Deletions cut 0 bases from V and 7 bases from J, with 6 bases between. This CDR3 is CASSQDSGEKLFF. As DNA, the CDR3 is TGTGCCAGCAGCCAAGATAGTGGTGAAAAACTGTTTTTT.

The chain employs TRBV15 and TRBJ1-4; D gene unclear. This CDR3 comprises 15 residues. V was shortened by 0 bases and J by 8 bases, with 13 bases between the two germline ends. Germline CDR1 is LNHNV and CDR2 is YYDKDF (reference sequence). The CDR3 bases are TGTGCCACCAGCAGAGATCGCGCTCCGGGAGAAAAACTGTTTTTT. This codes for CATSRDRAPGEKLFF. Together with reference TRBV15 and TRBJ1-4, the CDR3 gives the full variable domain: DAMVIQNPRYQVTQFGKPVTLSCSQTLNHNVMYWYQQKSSQAPKLLFHYYDKDFNNEADTPDNFQSRRPNTSFCFLDIRSPGLGDTAMYLCATSRDRAPGEKLFFGSGTQLSVL.

This rearrangement joins TRBV6-1 to TRBJ2-7, with 9 bases that match TRBD1. This CDR3 region has 15 residues. Trimming took 8 bases from V and 3 from J; bases not matched to a gene: 11. CDR1 MNHNS and CDR2 SASEGT come from the germline V gene. CDR3 protein: CASPGWGTGSYEQYF. The DNA of the CDR3 is TGTGCCAGCCCAGGTTGGGGGACAGGGAGCTACGAGCAGTACTTC.

The rearrangement uses TRBV9 and TRBJ2-2; D is uncertain. The CDR3 runs to 14 residues. The V end was cut by 3 bases, the J end by 1 base, with 7 bases between. Germline CDR1 SGDLS, CDR2 YYNGEE. CDR3 DNA sequence: TGTGCCAGCAGCGCCTTAATGAACACCGGGGAGCTGTTTTTT. Residues: CASSALMNTGELFF.

The chain links TRBV9 to TRBJ2-7; D unclear. The length of the CDR3 is 13 residues. Between the trimmed V and J ends, which lost 4 bases and 6 bases, there was a span of 14 bases. The germline gives CDR1 SGDLS, CDR2 YYNGEE. The chain's CDR3 is CASSPQTFGEQYF. The CDR3 coding sequence is TGTGCCAGCAGCCCCCAGACCTTTGGCGAGCAGTACTTC.